The T cell receptor (beta chain) under discussion was sequenced for a study of early T cells in non-severe SARS-CoV-2 infection. V was pared by 6 bases and J by 6 bases, with 3 bases of the junction left unmatched. The CDR3 consists of 13 residues. Germline V gene sequence: CDR1 ENHRY, CDR2 SYGVKD. From the 5' RACE reads, TCRdb called clonotypes with MiXCR, one entry per CDR3 protein. The sample holds about 89,000 distinct CDR3 sequences, around 16% seen once. This sequence joins TRBV10-3 and TRBJ1-2, with 11 nucleotides matching TRBD1. The sequences come from whole blood, collected at baseline. The receptor was isolated from an adult who was a healthcare worker with PCR-confirmed SARS-CoV-2 infection or an uninfected control (not recorded which). The CDR3 sequence: CAIRGQGADGYTF. The CDR3 DNA is TGTGCCATCAGAGGACAGGGGGCAGATGGCTACACCTTC.